This entry is about one T cell receptor (beta chain). Its antigen remains unknown. The data were obtained in a study of T cells in Graves' hyperthyroidism and ophthalmopathy. The study's findings and limits: Most expanded thyroid clonotypes above 0.001 also appeared in blood.

Amplified TCR beta CDR3 regions came from RNA transcripts. First-round RT-PCR with HTBI primers amplified the TCR CDR3 region. TCRdb fed the multiplex PCR reads into MiXCR, producing one record per CDR3 protein. The sample carries hundreds of thousands of distinct CDR3 sequences, less than 20% recorded once. The length of the CDR3 is 14 residues. Trimming took off 4 bases at V and 5 bases at J, with 11 bases between the two ends. Germline values: CDR1 LGHNA, CDR2 YSLEER. The diagnostic basis comprised clinical symptoms, serum thyroxine and TRAb, thyroid ultrasound and orbital computed tomography. The chain joins TRBV4-3 to TRBJ2-2; weak D call: TRBD1 (6 bases). Sequencing was performed on blood. The receptor comes from a woman aged 18-29 years with Graves' hyperthyroidism. For the CDR3, the DNA is TGCGCCAGCAGCCCAGGGACACAGACCGGGGAGCTGTTTTTT. Translating gives CASSPGTQTGELFF.